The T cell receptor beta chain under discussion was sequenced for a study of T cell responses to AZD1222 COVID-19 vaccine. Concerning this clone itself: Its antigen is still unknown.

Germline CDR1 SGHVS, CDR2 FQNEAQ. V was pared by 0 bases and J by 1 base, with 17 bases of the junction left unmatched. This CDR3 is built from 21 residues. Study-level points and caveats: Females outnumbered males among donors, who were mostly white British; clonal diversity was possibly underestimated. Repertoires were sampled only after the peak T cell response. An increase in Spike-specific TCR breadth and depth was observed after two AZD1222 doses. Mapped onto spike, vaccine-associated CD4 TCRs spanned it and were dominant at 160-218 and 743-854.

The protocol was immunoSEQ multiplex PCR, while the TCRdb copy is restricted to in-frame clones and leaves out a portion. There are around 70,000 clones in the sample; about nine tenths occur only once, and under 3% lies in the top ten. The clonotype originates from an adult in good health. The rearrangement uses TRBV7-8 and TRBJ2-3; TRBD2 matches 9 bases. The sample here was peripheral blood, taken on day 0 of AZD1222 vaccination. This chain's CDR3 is CASSLAVKQGLRGGGTDTQYF. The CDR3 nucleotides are TGTGCCAGCAGCTTAGCGGTAAAACAGGGCCTACGCGGGGGGGGCACAGATACGCAGTATTTT.